This record looks at one T cell receptor (beta chain) sequence and its context. This clone's antigen is unknown. Per-base qualities were not stored, and no clone one base away is much larger. The immunoSEQ Assay, a bias-controlled multiplex PCR, was used to amplify TCRbeta CDR3 regions from genomic DNA. In the source study's methods: Nucleated cell counts per sample were estimated from amplification of reference gene primers within the assay. To quantify the absolute abundance of each unique TCRbeta CDR3 rearrangement, sequence reads were collapsed and filtered. For each sample, productive Simpson clonality was calculated as the square root of Simpson's diversity index over productive rearrangements. This immuneACCESS table, as held by TCRdb, lists in-frame sequences with V and J called but not all clones. Of the missing ones, under half trace to an unresolved V gene in checked studies; the others have no known cause. V and J calls and clone size follow that table, whereas D and trimming were derived from the DNA. Here the sample has more than 250,000 clones; roughly 86% occur a single time. The ten biggest clones cover 1.5% to 2% of the sample.

Each collaborating institution followed its own protocols to collect whole blood in K2EDTA tubes. For TCRbeta analysis, collaborators shipped samples as frozen whole blood, isolated PBMCs, or DNA extracted from either of those sample types. At the junction V is shortened by 2 bases and J by 6 bases; bases outside the gene matches: 6. The CDR3 goes from the cysteine to the phenylalanine over 14 residues. Here the CDR3 DNA is all that survives: 42 bases in frame from base 1. In the germline V gene, CDR1 corresponds to KGHSH and CDR2 to LQKENI. The sample belongs to a study of blood T cell repertoires in COVID-19 (dated by TCRdb to about 2020). Notes on the research overall: Samples from collaborators originated in the United States, Italy and Spain and spanned both the acute and convalescent phases of COVID-19. The material from the prospective study consisted of cDNA or gDNA derived from T cells, B-cell-depleted T cells, or PBMCs. Subjects who had been exposed to COVID-19, were actively infected with it, or had recovered from it provided the deeply sampled blood TCRbeta repertoires that made up the dataset. A freely available public database, intended as a resource for researchers studying the immune response to SARS-CoV-2, is where the repertoires were released. The samples were drawn from two sources: the first 160 participants of the ongoing ImmuneRACE study, and 950 to 1,500 subjects contributed by 6 global collaborators. Nearly every sample came with metadata listing a de-identified subject ID, COVID-19 status, age in years and sex. Where available, HLA class I and class II types were taken from metadata supplied by the sample provider and were not determined by assay-based typing. Study-level results and caveats: The amount of clinical and demographic metadata varied by source and participant and was provided uncurated.

The TCR comes from a woman between 45 and 65 years old with acute or convalescent COVID-19. The sequence links TRBV18 to TRBJ2-7, with 8 central nucleotides matching TRBD1. Source material: peripheral blood. The sequenced DNA: TGTGCCAGCTCACCAAACAGGGGGGCCGGCGAGCAGTACTTC. It translates to CASSPNRGAGEQYF.